Following are 3 T cell receptor beta chains from one sample sequenced in a study of shared clonotypes between healthy human individuals. The method was immunoSEQ multiplex PCR; TCRdb's version includes in-frame clones alone and lacks a portion of them. The sample has some 1 million clones, about 70% seen once; the top ten hold over 1.3%. Specimen: memory CD4+ T cells sorted from blood. The subset: CD45RA-negative fraction. These receptors were taken from a man in his late teens or twenties in good health.

In this sample, this clone turned up a few times. The CDR3 coding sequence is TGTGCCAGCTCACCGCAGGGGGATAATTCACCCCTCCACTTT. It encodes CASSPQGDNSPLHF. The chain carries TRBV18 and TRBJ1-6; the match to TRBD1 covers 7 bases. The V gene's germline CDR1 is KGHSH and CDR2 LQKENI. V lost 3 bases to trimming and J lost 5 bases; unmatched junction nucleotides: 1. CDR3 size: 14 residues.

The rearrangement uses TRBV11-2 and TRBJ2-3; TRBD1 is a possible D gene (6 bases). CDR3 length equals 15 residues. With 3 bases removed from V and 2 bases from J, the gap between germline ends came to 12 bases. In germline, CDR1 is SGHAT, CDR2 FQNNGV. The CDR3 region is CASSFALGATDTQYF. DNA of the CDR3: TGTGCCAGCAGCTTCGCCCTGGGGGCCACAGATACGCAGTATTTT. The whole variable domain, remainder taken from reference TRBV11-2 and TRBJ2-3, is EAGVAQSPRYKIIEKRQSVAFWCNPISGHATLYWYQQILGQGPKLLIQFQNNGVVDDSQLPKDRFSAERLKGVDSTLKIQPAKLEDSAVYLCASSFALGATDTQYFGPGTRLTVL.

The CDR3 loop is CASSDLVPQYF. In DNA form, the CDR3 reads TGTGCCAGCAGTGATCTAGTCCCCCAGTATTTT. The chain carries TRBV6-5 and TRBJ2-3; no clear D gene. CDR3 length: 11 amino acids. Germline V CDR1 and CDR2: MNHEY, SVGAGI. V shed 5 bases and J shed 12 bases, with 12 bases lying between them.